These 16 T cell receptor beta chains share one sample of origin, sequenced in a study of OX40 agonist ivuxolimab in advanced cancers. Clones were read by immunoSEQ multiplex PCR, and TCRdb kept only the in-frame ones, dropping some. Seen here are 30,000 to 40,000 clones, roughly four fifths observed once, and the top ten hold 15% to 20%. Sample: CD4+ or CD8+ T cells sorted from blood, taken in a trial of the OX40 agonist ivuxolimab. The receptors derive from an adult with an advanced solid tumor such as melanoma, head and neck, liver or kidney cancer.

V and J are TRBV27 and TRBJ1-5; D is unresolved. The CDR3 runs to 13 residues. Germline V lookup: CDR1 MNHEY, CDR2 SMNVEV (reference sequence). Between the trimmed V and J ends, which lost 2 bases and 4 bases, there was a span of 6 bases. The CDR3 DNA reads TGTGCCAGCAGTTTAGATTTAAATCAGCCCCAGCATTTT. This translates into CASSLDLNQPQHF.

V gene TRBV29-1 combines with J gene TRBJ2-2; D unclear. The CDR3 consists of 11 residues. With 1 base removed from V and 6 bases from J, the gap between germline ends came to 3 bases. Germline-derived CDR1 and CDR2 are SQVTM and ANQGSEA. CDR3 coding DNA: TGCAGCGTTGAAGGGGCCGGGGAGCTGTTTTTT. Its translation is CSVEGAGELFF.

The chain recombines TRBV28 with TRBJ2-7; D could derive from TRBD1 or TRBD2 (5 bases each). The CDR3 extends over 13 amino acids. The germline CDR1 and CDR2 sequences are MDHEN and SYDVKM. V was pared by 5 bases and J by 4 bases, with 12 bases between. CDR3 in DNA: TGTGCCAGCAGTGACCGGGACGGATACGAGCAGTACTTC. This translates into CASSDRDGYEQYF. Full variable domain (rest looked up from reference TRBV28 and TRBJ2-7): DVKVTQSSRYLVKRTGEKVFLECVQDMDHENMFWYRQDPGLGLRLIYFSYDVKMKEKGDIPEGYSVSREKKERFSLILESASTNQTSMYLCASSDRDGYEQYFGPGTRLTVT.

This chain joins TRBV28 and TRBJ2-7, with 9 bases lining up with TRBD1. The germline V gene has CDR1 MDHEN and CDR2 SYDVKM. V shed 6 bases, J shed 2 bases, and the junction held 5 bases outside the gene matches. The CDR3 runs to 14 residues. The CDR3 DNA follows: TGTGCCAGCAGCCCTCGACAGGGGGCCTACGAGCAGTACTTC. This translates into CASSPRQGAYEQYF.

The V gene is TRBV6-1, the J gene TRBJ2-5; no reliable D call. V was clipped by 5 bases and J by 4 bases, with 14 bases between them. The CDR3 is 14 amino acids. The germline gives CDR1 MNHNS, CDR2 SASEGT. The chain's CDR3 is CASSTTDIGETQYF. The CDR3 DNA follows: TGTGCCAGCAGTACGACGGATATTGGAGAGACCCAGTACTTC.

Comment on this clone: A read error may account for a junction end that differs from germline. The chain couples TRBV7-7 to TRBJ2-7; tentatively, D is TRBD2 (6 bases). Germline CDR1 reads SSHAT; CDR2 reads FNYEAQ (reference sequence). The CDR3 is made up of 15 amino acids. Written as DNA, the CDR3 is TGTGCTAGCAGTCGCGGGGAGGCGACCTCCTACGAGCAGTACTTC. Translated, it gives CASSRGEATSYEQYF. The full variable domain, in which reference TRBV7-7 and TRBJ2-7 provide the parts outside the CDR3, is GAGVSQSPRYKVTKRGQDVTLRCDPISSHATLYWYQQALGQGPEFLTYFNYEAQPDKSGLPSDRFSAERPEGSISTLTIQRTEQRDSAMYRCASSRGEATSYEQYFGPGTRLTVT.

To note about this clone: Given a much more abundant clone one base away, this may be a read error. The identical CDR3 is also encoded by other nucleotide sequences in the sample. The V call is TRBV11-3, the J call TRBJ2-5; 11 bases are shared with TRBD2. The CDR3 is made up of 17 amino acids. Germline values: CDR1 SGHNT, CDR2 YENEEA. The CDR3 nucleotides read TGCGCCAGCAGCCCCAGGGGACTAGCGGACCCCAGGGAGACCCAGTACTTC. This encodes CASSPRGLADPRETQYF.

The chain uses TRBV5-1 and TRBJ2-5; D remains unclear. V gave up 7 bases and J gave up 1 base, with 8 bases separating them. Germline V gene sequence: CDR1 SGHRS, CDR2 YFSETQ. The CDR3 is 12 residues long. The CDR3 sequence is CASRPGQETQYF. The CDR3 DNA sequence: TGCGCCAGCCGCCCGGGCCAAGAGACCCAGTACTTC.

This chain joins TRBV7-6 and TRBJ2-1; 7 nucleotides agree with TRBD2. Germline-derived CDR1 and CDR2 are SGHVS and FNYEAQ. This CDR3 is 15 amino acids long. J gave up 8 bases and V 7 bases, and 14 bases lay outside the gene matches. CDR3 loop: CASTQTGAGRDEQFF. For the CDR3, the DNA is TGTGCCAGCACCCAGACGGGAGCGGGGCGGGATGAGCAGTTCTTC.

The chain recombines TRBV11-2 with TRBJ1-2, with D perhaps matching TRBD1 (5 bases). CDR3 length equals 15 residues. Germline lookup yields CDR1 SGHAT and CDR2 FQNNGV. Deletions cut 4 bases from V and 0 bases from J, with 12 bases between. CDR3 bases: TGTGCCAGCAGCTCGGACACGCTTACTAACTATGGCTACACCTTC. The encoded protein is CASSSDTLTNYGYTF.

V is TRBV6-6 and J is TRBJ1-5; D is ambiguous. V dropped 2 bases and J dropped 5 bases, with 7 bases sitting between them. Germline CDR1 MNHNY, CDR2 SVGAGI (reference sequence). The CDR3 is made up of 13 amino acids. CDR3 nucleotide sequence: TGTGCCAGCAGTTACGTGTACGATCAGCCCCAGCATTTT. Translated: CASSYVYDQPQHF.

This chain uses TRBV10-2 with TRBJ1-4, with unresolved D. Between the trimmed V and J ends, which lost 4 bases and 1 base, there was a span of 16 bases. The CDR3 is 17 residues long. Per the germline V gene, CDR1 is WSHSY and CDR2 is SAAADI. The CDR3 sequence is CASSAFRLGVTNEKLFF. In DNA, the CDR3 is TGCGCCAGCAGTGCCTTCCGCTTGGGCGTAACTAATGAAAAACTGTTTTTT.

The chain links TRBV9 to TRBJ2-7, with D uncertain. Deletions cut 4 bases from V and 6 bases from J, with 20 bases between. CDR1 SGDLS and CDR2 YYNGEE come from the germline V gene. This CDR3 is built from 15 residues. Here the CDR3 reads CASSLPLTGDSEQYF. CDR3 DNA sequence: TGTGCCAGCAGCCTCCCCCTGACTGGAGACTCCGAGCAGTACTTC.

The rearrangement joins TRBV28 to TRBJ2-1; TRBD1 matches 8 bases. This CDR3 region has 14 residues. Germline V lookup: CDR1 MDHEN, CDR2 SYDVKM. V dropped 3 bases and J dropped 8; count of bases not matched to a gene: 6. CDR3 DNA: TGTGCCAGCAGTTTTGCAGGGGGCATCCATGAGCAGTTCTTC. It codes for CASSFAGGIHEQFF.

This chain uses TRBV10-2 with TRBJ2-1, with D maybe TRBD2 (6 bases). This CDR3 is built from 14 residues. The V and J ends lost 6 bases and 7 bases respectively, with 16 bases between them. The germline V gene encodes CDR1 WSHSY and CDR2 SAAADI. The CDR3 region is CASRTGLPRNEQFF. The CDR3 bases are TGCGCCAGCAGGACGGGACTTCCTCGAAATGAGCAGTTCTTC.

V and J are TRBV4-1 and TRBJ2-7, with D possibly matching TRBD1 (6 bases). Germline lookup yields CDR1 MGHRA and CDR2 YSYEKL. CDR3 length equals 17 residues. Trimming cost V 0 bases and J 4 bases, with 19 bases left between them. DNA of the CDR3: TGCGCCAGCAGCCAAGAGGAGACGGAGACAGGCTTTTACGAGCAGTACTTC. Translation gives CASSQEETETGFYEQYF.